The rows below give T cell receptor beta chains drawn from one sample of a study of blood T cell repertoires in COVID-19. Clones were sequenced by immunoSEQ multiplex PCR, and TCRdb holds only the in-frame ones, with some missing. The table records about 410,000 clones, approximately 90% of them present only once. The sample consisted of peripheral blood. The receptors derive from a woman in her forties with COVID-19, enrolled during active disease. Both conserved end residues are part of each CDR3. Each record gives: D gene, V gene, J gene, clone size, CDR3 length, CDR3 DNA, CDR3 protein. D genes are given only for firm matches. For some rows the clone size is stated as once, few or many, or as a class when expanded; others skip it.

.,TRBV2,TRBJ1-1,.,15,TGTGCCAGCAGTGTGCAGGGCCCGACGAACACTGAAGCTTTCTTT,CASSVQGPTNTEAFF
.,TRBV10-3,TRBJ2-4,.,11,TGTGCCATCAAGGGCGGGGACATTCAGTACTTC,CAIKGGDIQYF
.,TRBV6-4,TRBJ2-7,.,17,TGTGCCAGCAGTGACCCCCTTCACCCCGCAACAACCTACGAGCAGTACTTC,CASSDPLHPATTYEQYF
.,TRBV4-1,TRBJ1-6,.,16,TGCGCCAGCAGCCAAGATCATCATGACAGGAATTCACCCCTCCACTTT,CASSQDHHDRNSPLHF
TRBD1,TRBV28,TRBJ2-5,.,13,TGTGCCAGCAGTTCGGGACAGCAAGAGACCCAGTACTTC,CASSSGQQETQYF
.,TRBV18,TRBJ2-7,.,13,TGTGCCAGCTCACCCACGCAGGACTACGAGCAGTACTTC,CASSPTQDYEQYF
TRBD2,TRBV4-3,TRBJ2-2,.,14,TGCGCCAGTGGAGCGGGAGTACGCACCGGGGAGCTGTTTTTT,CASGAGVRTGELFF
TRBD2,TRBV27,TRBJ2-1,.,15,TGTGCCAGCAGTCTAAATCCGGGACTAGACAATGAGCAGTTCTTC,CASSLNPGLDNEQFF
.,TRBV5-1,TRBJ2-7,.,15,TGCGCCAGCAGCCTGGGGGGTCAGGGGTCCGACGAGCAGTACTTC,CASSLGGQGSDEQYF
TRBD2,TRBV5-1,TRBJ2-1,.,16,TGCGCCAGCAGCTTGGCGGGAGGGAGCTCCTACAATGAGCAGTTCTTC,CASSLAGGSSYNEQFF
.,TRBV9,TRBJ1-1,few,15,TGTGCCAGCAGCGTAGATTCTCGTGGCGGCACTGAAGCTTTCTTT,CASSVDSRGGTEAFF
TRBD1,TRBV11-3,TRBJ2-7,.,17,TGTGCCAGCAGCTTAGACCCGGGACAGGGAGGGGGCTACGAGCAGTACTTC,CASSLDPGQGGGYEQYF
.,TRBV6-2/TRBV6-3,TRBJ2-3,.,13,TGTGCCAGCAGCTCCCCAATGACAGATACGCAGTATTTT,CASSSPMTDTQYF
TRBD1,TRBV2,TRBJ1-2,.,14,TGTGCCAGCACCCCAACGACAGGGGAAAGTGGCTACACCTTC,CASTPTTGESGYTF
.,TRBV7-9,TRBJ1-1,.,13,TGTGCCAGCACCCTAAGTGCGAACACTGAAGCTTTCTTT,CASTLSANTEAFF
.,TRBV9,TRBJ1-6,.,15,TGTGCCAGCAGCGGAGGGTTCTCCTATAATTCACCCCTCCACTTT,CASSGGFSYNSPLHF
TRBD2,TRBV12-5,TRBJ2-1,.,18,TGTGCTAGTGGTTTAATCCCAATACTAGCGAGAAAATACAATGAGCAGTTCTTC,CASGLIPILARKYNEQFF
.,TRBV28,TRBJ1-6,once,12,TGTGCCAGCACCGTAGTTAATTCACCCCTCCACTTT,CASTVVNSPLHF
.,TRBV7-2,TRBJ2-7,.,13,TGTGCCAGCAGTCGCGACTCCTCCTACGAGCAGTACTTC,CASSRDSSYEQYF
.,TRBV27,TRBJ1-2,.,13,TGTGCCAGCAGGTCGGGTGCCAACTATGGCTACACCTTC,CASRSGANYGYTF
.,TRBV7-2,TRBJ1-1,.,17,TGTGCCAGCACCTCGTACGGGAGTAGACCGAGTCGCAATGAAGCTTTCTTT,CASTSYGSRPSRNEAFF
.,TRBV28,TRBJ1-1,few,12,TGTGCCAGCAACAGTTGGGCAGGCGAAGCTTTCTTT,CASNSWAGEAFF
.,TRBV5-1,TRBJ1-5,.,17,TGCGCCAGCAGTTACACAGCACGCTTGGATAGCAATCAGCCCCAGCATTTT,CASSYTARLDSNQPQHF
TRBD1,TRBV6-5,TRBJ2-7,once,14,TGTGCCAGCGGACAGACAGGGCCCTCCTACGAGCAGTACTTC,CASGQTGPSYEQYF
.,TRBV15,TRBJ1-2,.,13,TGTGCCACCAGCAGAGATCTGACAGGCCAATACACCTTC,CATSRDLTGQYTF